The T cell receptor beta chain under discussion was sequenced for a study of blood T cell repertoires in COVID-19. The wider study: Sites across the United States, Italy and Spain contributed samples from acute and convalescent COVID-19. PBMCs, B-cell-depleted T cells, or T cells were the source of the cDNA or gDNA that made up the material.

In the original processing: From reference gene primer amplification, estimates of nucleated cell counts were derived. Some clones are missing from TCRdb's copy, which holds only in-frame ones; the method was immunoSEQ multiplex PCR. The DNA was the basis for D and trimming; V, J and clone size are from that table. Found here are 70,000 to 100,000 clones, roughly 80% of them singletons; the top ten hold 12%. V was trimmed by 6 bases and J by 3 bases, leaving 15 bases between them. This CDR3 is built from 14 residues. The germline CDR1 and CDR2 sequences are SGHTA and FQGNSA. The rearrangement uses TRBV7-2 and TRBJ2-7; tentative D call: TRBD1 (6 bases). What was sequenced was peripheral blood. The receptor was isolated from a human donor in a cohort sampled during active COVID-19. CDR3 in DNA: TGTGCCAGCAGTCCTGGGGGCCCAGGCTACGAGCAGTACTTC. Translated, it gives CASSPGGPGYEQYF.